A selection of T cell receptor beta chains follows, all from one sample in a study of T cells in Graves' hyperthyroidism and ophthalmopathy. MiXCR, run by TCRdb on the multiplex PCR reads, gives a single entry per CDR3 protein. Of about 180,000 distinct CDR3 sequences detected, about a sixth appear once; the ten largest clones hold 25% to 35%. The sample comprised blood. Every receptor here comes from a woman between 45 and 60 years old with Graves' hyperthyroidism. Each CDR3 is given with its conserved first and last residue.

V: TRBV6-1
J: TRBJ1-3
CDR3: CASSSHLSSGNTIYF

V: TRBV7-8
J: TRBJ1-5
CDR3: CASSLLRGSNQPQHF

V: TRBV13
J: TRBJ2-2
CDR3: CASSSPSGGELFF

V: TRBV20-1
J: TRBJ1-5
CDR3: CSASGAGGWQPQHF

V: TRBV28
J: TRBJ1-5
CDR3: CASSPQDRGQPQHF

V: TRBV6-1
J: TRBJ1-2
CDR3: CASRIPGQLLYGYTF

V: TRBV7-2
J: TRBJ1-3
CDR3: CASSLGGNVGNTIYF

V: TRBV19
J: TRBJ2-2
CDR3: CASSRKGPGTVNTGELFF

V: TRBV9
J: TRBJ2-2
CDR3: CASRRAGGGGELFF

V: TRBV28
J: TRBJ1-2
CDR3: CASSLPRGRGGYTF

V: TRBV27
J: TRBJ1-2
CDR3: CASSRANYGYTF

V: TRBV18
J: TRBJ1-1
CDR3: CASSPRTGLNTEAFF

V: TRBV5-1
J: TRBJ2-7
CDR3: CASSLGAGSSYEQYF

V: TRBV28
J: TRBJ1-5
CDR3: CATSTLGQPRSQPQHF

V: TRBV6-1
J: TRBJ1-1
CDR3: CASSAGQRLEAFF

V: TRBV12-3/TRBV12-4
J: TRBJ1-5
CDR3: CASSYGNQPQHF

V: TRBV6-2/TRBV6-3
J: TRBJ2-5
CDR3: CASSYSSETQYF

V: TRBV11-2
J: TRBJ1-1
CDR3: CASSFSGRMNTEAFF

V: TRBV15
J: TRBJ1-4
CDR3: CATSRFPGQGASVNEKLFF

V: TRBV3-1
J: TRBJ1-2
CDR3: CASSQDTDSSGYTF

V: TRBV19
J: TRBJ1-4
CDR3: CASSLDRGIRNEKLFF

V: TRBV7-7
J: TRBJ2-5
CDR3: CASSLGNGQQETQYF

V: TRBV7-9
J: TRBJ1-5
CDR3: CASSLQGIQPQHF

V: TRBV25-1
J: TRBJ1-4
CDR3: CARPEGGARGEKLFF

V: TRBV28
J: TRBJ2-7
CDR3: CASSRQGSYEQYF

V: TRBV3-1
J: TRBJ2-3
CDR3: CASSQGPSGGQGDTQYF

V: TRBV20-1
J: TRBJ2-1
CDR3: CSARGGGIHNEQFF

V: TRBV5-4
J: TRBJ2-5
CDR3: CASSFLAGGLQETQYF

V: TRBV9
J: TRBJ2-3
CDR3: CASSVGGLAGVGDTQYF

V: TRBV5-1
J: TRBJ2-1
CDR3: CASSLVGGGSQRNEQFF

V: TRBV28
J: TRBJ1-5
CDR3: CATLKGTYSNQPQHF

V: TRBV19
J: TRBJ1-1
CDR3: CASTGDDTAIRWANTEAFF

V: TRBV20-1
J: TRBJ2-7
CDR3: CSAREPTGTTWEQYF

V: TRBV12-3/TRBV12-4
J: TRBJ2-3
CDR3: CASSLTRLLPDTQYF

V: TRBV9
J: TRBJ2-5
CDR3: CASSAGGFVGETQYF

V: TRBV2
J: TRBJ1-1
CDR3: CASRALGGDTEAFF

V: TRBV10-1
J: TRBJ2-7
CDR3: CASYDWSSYEQYF

V: TRBV28
J: TRBJ2-2
CDR3: CASNQWATGELFF

V: TRBV5-1
J: TRBJ1-2
CDR3: CASSLGSDRGFTYGYTF

V: TRBV6-6
J: TRBJ2-1
CDR3: CASSYLASGGSEQFF

V: TRBV24-1
J: TRBJ1-5
CDR3: CATSQASNQPQHF

V: TRBV6-2/TRBV6-3
J: TRBJ1-1
CDR3: CASSYSQVVTEAFF

V: TRBV5-5
J: TRBJ2-7
CDR3: CASSLGQDYSYEQYF

V: TRBV20-1
J: TRBJ1-1
CDR3: CSARTRTGTEAFF

V: TRBV29-1
J: TRBJ2-5
CDR3: CSVGQGAGPVGTQYF

V: TRBV6-1
J: TRBJ1-6
CDR3: CASSSWVAGSPLHF

V: TRBV7-2
J: TRBJ1-1
CDR3: CASSLRRGGEAFF

V: TRBV4-1
J: TRBJ2-7
CDR3: CASSPSEGRVRQYF

V: TRBV4-1
J: TRBJ1-5
CDR3: CASSHDGQQPQHF

V: TRBV7-9
J: TRBJ2-7
CDR3: CASSAPGNYEQYF

V: TRBV4-2
J: TRBJ1-1
CDR3: CASSLPDGNTEAFF

V: TRBV7-9
J: TRBJ1-1
CDR3: CASSYRDMNTEAFF

V: TRBV9
J: TRBJ1-4
CDR3: CASSVEDRGSGEKLFF

V: TRBV19
J: TRBJ1-2
CDR3: CASSMYSFYGYTF

V: TRBV28
J: TRBJ1-1
CDR3: CASSRGFISIAFF

V: TRBV2
J: TRBJ1-6
CDR3: CASTPPLHF